This T cell receptor (beta chain) was sequenced in a study of cytomegalovirus exposure and HLA in healthy donors. On this clone itself: Its antigen is unidentified.

Overall study results and limits: Later analysis demonstrated an association between a missense DCLRE1C variant and TCR beta V- and J-gene trimming. Further analysis, carried out later, found HLA-associated TCR beta chains more clonally expanded than equally common other chains. 87-base-pair reads could not separate some V segments, including TRBV6-2 and TRBV6-3.

The PCR had 60 Vbeta and 13 Jbeta primers. Here immunoSEQ multiplex PCR was the method, and the copy in TCRdb shows in-frame clones only, minus some. The sample carries some 150,000 clones, 70% to 85% recorded once. Trimming took 9 bases from V and 7 from J; bases not matched to a gene: 19. The CDR3 contains 16 residues. Germline V gene data show CDR1 as LNHDA and CDR2 as SQIVND (reference sequence). This clonotype was sampled from a man aged 35-49 years in good health and CMV-seronegative. Material for sequencing was PBMCs. The chain carries TRBV19 and TRBJ2-5; 8 bases are shared with TRBD2. The CDR3 is CASGGTARGGGGTQYF. The CDR3 nucleotides read TGTGCCAGCGGTGGAACAGCACGGGGGGGAGGGGGGACCCAGTACTTC.